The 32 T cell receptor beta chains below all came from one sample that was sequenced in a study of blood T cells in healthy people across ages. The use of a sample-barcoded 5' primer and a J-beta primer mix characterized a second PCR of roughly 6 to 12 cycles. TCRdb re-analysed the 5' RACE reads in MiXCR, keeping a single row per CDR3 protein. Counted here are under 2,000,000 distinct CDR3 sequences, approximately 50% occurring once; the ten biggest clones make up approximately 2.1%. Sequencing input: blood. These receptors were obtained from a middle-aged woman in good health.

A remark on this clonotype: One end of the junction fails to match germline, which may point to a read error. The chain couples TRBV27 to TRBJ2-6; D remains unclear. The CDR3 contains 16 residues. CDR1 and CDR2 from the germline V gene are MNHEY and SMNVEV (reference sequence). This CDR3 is CASSFNAVSRANVLTF. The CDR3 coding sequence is TGTGCCAGCAGTTTTAACGCTGTCTCTAGGGCCAACGTCCTGACTTTC.

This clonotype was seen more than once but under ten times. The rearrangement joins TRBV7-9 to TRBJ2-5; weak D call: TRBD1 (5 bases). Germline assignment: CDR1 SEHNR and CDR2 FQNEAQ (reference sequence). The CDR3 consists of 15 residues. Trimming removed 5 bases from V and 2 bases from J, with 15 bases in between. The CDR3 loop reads CASSKLQGVQETQYF. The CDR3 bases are TGTGCCAGCAGCAAACTCCAGGGTGTTCAAGAGACCCAGTACTTC.

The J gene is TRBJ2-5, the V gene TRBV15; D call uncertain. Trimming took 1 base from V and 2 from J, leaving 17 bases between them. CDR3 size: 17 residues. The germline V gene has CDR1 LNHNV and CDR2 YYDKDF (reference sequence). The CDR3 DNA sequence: TGTGCCACCAGCAGAGGTCTAAGGCGGAGCACGCAAGAGACCCAGTACTTC. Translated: CATSRGLRRSTQETQYF.

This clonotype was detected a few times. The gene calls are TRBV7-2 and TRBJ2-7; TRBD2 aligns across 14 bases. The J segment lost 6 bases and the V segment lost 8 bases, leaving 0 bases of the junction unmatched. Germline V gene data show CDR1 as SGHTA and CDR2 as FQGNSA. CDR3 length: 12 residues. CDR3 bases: TGTGCCAGCGGGACTAGCGGGGGCGAGCAGTACTTC. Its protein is CASGTSGGEQYF.

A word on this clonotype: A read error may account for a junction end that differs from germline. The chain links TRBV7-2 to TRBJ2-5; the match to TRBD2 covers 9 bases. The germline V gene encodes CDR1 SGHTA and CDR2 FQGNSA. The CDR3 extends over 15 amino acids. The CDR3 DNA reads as TGTGTCAGCCAAAACGGCGGGGGGGCCCGGGAGACCCAGTACTTC. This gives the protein CVSQNGGGARETQYF.

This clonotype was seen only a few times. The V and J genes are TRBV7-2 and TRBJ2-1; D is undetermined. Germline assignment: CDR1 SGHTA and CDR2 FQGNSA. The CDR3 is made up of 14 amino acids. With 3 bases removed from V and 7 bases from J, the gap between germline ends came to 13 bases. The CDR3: CASSLGYAKNEQFF. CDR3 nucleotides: TGTGCCAGCAGCTTGGGCTACGCCAAAAATGAGCAGTTCTTC.

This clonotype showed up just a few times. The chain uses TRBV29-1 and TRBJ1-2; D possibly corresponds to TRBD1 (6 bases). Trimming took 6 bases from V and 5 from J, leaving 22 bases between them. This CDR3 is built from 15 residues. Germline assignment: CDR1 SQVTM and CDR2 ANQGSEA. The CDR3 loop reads CSVQKRQEGRYGYTF. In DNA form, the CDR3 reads TGCAGCGTACAAAAGCGACAGGAGGGGCGATATGGCTACACCTTC.

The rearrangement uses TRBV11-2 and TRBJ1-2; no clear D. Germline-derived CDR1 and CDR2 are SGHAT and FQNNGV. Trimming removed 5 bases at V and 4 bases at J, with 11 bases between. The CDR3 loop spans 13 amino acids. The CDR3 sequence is CASSQTWFYGYTF. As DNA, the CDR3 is TGTGCCAGCAGCCAGACCTGGTTCTATGGCTACACCTTC.

CDR3 sequence reads: CASSPPARRGKADTQYF. The CDR3 DNA follows: TGTGCCAGCAGCCCCCCCGCCAGGCGAGGGAAGGCAGATACGCAGTATTTT. The chain joins TRBV9 to TRBJ2-3; the D gene is possibly TRBD2 (5 bases). Deletions cut 4 bases from V and 4 bases from J, with 22 bases between. The CDR3 is 17 amino acids. Germline loops: CDR1 SGDLS, CDR2 YYNGEE. Supplemented by reference TRBV9 and TRBJ2-3, the full variable domain reads DSGVTQTPKHLITATGQRVTLRCSPRSGDLSVYWYQQSLDQGLQFLIQYYNGEERAKGNILERFSAQQFPDLHSELNLSSLELGDSALYFCASSPPARRGKADTQYFGPGTRLTVL.

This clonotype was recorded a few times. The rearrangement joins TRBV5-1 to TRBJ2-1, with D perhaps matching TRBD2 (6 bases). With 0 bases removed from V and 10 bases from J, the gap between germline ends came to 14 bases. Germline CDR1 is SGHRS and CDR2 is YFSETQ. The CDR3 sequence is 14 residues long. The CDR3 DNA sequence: TGCGCCAGCAGCTTGGTAACTAGCTCCCGGGAGCAGTTCTTC. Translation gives CASSLVTSSREQFF.

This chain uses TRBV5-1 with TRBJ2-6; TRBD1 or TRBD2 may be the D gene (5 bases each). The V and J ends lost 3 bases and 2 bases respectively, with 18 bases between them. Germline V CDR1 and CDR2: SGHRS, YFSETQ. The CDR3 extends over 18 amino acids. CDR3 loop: CASSWGLARRAGANVLTF. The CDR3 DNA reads TGCGCCAGCAGCTGGGGGTTAGCCCGTCGCGCTGGGGCCAACGTCCTGACTTTC.

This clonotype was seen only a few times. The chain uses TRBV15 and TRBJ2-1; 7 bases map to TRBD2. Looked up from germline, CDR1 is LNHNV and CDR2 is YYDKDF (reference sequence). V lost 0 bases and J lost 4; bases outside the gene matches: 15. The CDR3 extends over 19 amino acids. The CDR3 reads CATSRDPQPTSVGYNEQFF. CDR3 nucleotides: TGTGCCACCAGCAGAGATCCCCAACCAACTAGCGTTGGGTACAATGAGCAGTTCTTC.

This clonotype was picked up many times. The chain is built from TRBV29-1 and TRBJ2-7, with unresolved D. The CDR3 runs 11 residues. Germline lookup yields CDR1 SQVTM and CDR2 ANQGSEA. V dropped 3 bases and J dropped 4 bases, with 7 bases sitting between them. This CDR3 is CSVDTGYEQYF. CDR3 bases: TGCAGCGTTGATACCGGGTACGAGCAGTACTTC.

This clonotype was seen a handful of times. The CDR3 DNA sequence: TGTGCCAGCAGCTGGACTAAAGGACAGATCGAGCAGTACTTC. It yields the protein CASSWTKGQIEQYF. V and J are TRBV11-2 and TRBJ2-7; the D call may be TRBD1 or TRBD2 (6 bases each). From germline, CDR1 is SGHAT and CDR2 FQNNGV. The CDR3 consists of 14 residues. Trimming pared 4 bases from V and 6 bases from J, leaving 16 bases between.

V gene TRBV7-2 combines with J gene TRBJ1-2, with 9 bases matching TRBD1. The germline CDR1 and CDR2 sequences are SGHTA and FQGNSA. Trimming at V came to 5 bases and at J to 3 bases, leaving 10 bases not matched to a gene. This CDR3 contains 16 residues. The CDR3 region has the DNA TGTGCCAGCAGCCCAGGGGGAACAGGGGGCCACTATGGCTACACCTTC. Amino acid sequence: CASSPGGTGGHYGYTF.

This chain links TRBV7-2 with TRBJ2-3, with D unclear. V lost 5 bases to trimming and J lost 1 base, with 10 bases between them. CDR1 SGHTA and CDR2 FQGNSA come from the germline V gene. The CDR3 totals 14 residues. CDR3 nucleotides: TGTGCCAGCAGCCCCAGCTTCGGCACAGATACGCAGTATTTT. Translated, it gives CASSPSFGTDTQYF.

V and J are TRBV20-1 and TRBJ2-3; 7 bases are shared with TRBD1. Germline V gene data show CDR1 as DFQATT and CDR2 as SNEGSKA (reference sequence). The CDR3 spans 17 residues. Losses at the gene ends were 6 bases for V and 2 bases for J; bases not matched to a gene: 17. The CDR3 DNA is TGCAGTGCGAGAACCCCTGGGACAGCCACCCTCACAGATACGCAGTATTTT. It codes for CSARTPGTATLTDTQYF.

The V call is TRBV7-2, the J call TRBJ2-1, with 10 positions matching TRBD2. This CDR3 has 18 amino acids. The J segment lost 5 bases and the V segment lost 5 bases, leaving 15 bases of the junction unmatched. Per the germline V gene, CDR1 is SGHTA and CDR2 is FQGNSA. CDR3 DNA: TGTGCCAGCAGCCTAGTCCCAGGGCTAGCGGGGGCCAACAATGAGCAGTTCTTC. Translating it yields CASSLVPGLAGANNEQFF.

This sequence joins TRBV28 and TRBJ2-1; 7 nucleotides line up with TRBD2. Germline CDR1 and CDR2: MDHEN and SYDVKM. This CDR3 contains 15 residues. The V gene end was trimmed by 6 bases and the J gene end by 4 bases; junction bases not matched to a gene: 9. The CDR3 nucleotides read TGTGCCAGCAGACCCCGGGGGGAGGCGTACAATGAGCAGTTCTTC. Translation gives CASRPRGEAYNEQFF.

The CDR3, as DNA: TGTGCCAGCAGTTTATTACACCCGGGGGAGACCCAGTACTTC. Protein product: CASSLLHPGETQYF. The rearrangement joins TRBV28 to TRBJ2-5, with D perhaps matching TRBD2 (5 bases). From germline, CDR1 is MDHEN and CDR2 SYDVKM. Between the trimmed V and J ends, which lost 1 base and 5 bases, there was a span of 11 bases. The CDR3 extends over 14 amino acids.

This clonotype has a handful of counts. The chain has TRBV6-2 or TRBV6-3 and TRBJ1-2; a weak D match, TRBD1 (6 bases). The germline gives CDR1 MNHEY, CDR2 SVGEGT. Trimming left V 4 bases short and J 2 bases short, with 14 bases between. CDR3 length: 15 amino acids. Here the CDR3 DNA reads TGTGCCAGCAGTTCCGGACAGAGTCCCAACTATGGCTACACCTTC. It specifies CASSSGQSPNYGYTF.

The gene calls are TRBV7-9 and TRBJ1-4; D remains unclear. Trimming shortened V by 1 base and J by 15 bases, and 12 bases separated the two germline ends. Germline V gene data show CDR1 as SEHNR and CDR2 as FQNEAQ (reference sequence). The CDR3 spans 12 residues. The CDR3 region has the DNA TGTGCCAGCAGCTTAGAAGTGGATACGGTGTTTTTT. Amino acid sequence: CASSLEVDTVFF.

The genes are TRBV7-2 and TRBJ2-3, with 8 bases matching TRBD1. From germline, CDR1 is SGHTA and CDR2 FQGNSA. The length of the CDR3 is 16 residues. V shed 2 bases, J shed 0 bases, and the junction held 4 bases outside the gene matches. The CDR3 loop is CASSLRQGSSTDTQYF. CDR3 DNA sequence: TGTGCCAGCAGCTTACGACAGGGGAGTAGCACAGATACGCAGTATTTT.

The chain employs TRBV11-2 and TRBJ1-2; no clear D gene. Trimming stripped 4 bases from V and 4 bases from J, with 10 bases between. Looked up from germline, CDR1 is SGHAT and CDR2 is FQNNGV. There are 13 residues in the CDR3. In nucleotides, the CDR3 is TGTGCCAGCAGCTGTCCCAGGTTCTATGGCTACACCTTC. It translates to CASSCPRFYGYTF.

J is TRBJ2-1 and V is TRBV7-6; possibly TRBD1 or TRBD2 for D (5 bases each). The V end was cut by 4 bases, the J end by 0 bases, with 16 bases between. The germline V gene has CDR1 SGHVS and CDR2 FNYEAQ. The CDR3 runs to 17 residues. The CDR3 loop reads CASSSRGDLSSYNEQFF. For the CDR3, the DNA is TGTGCCAGCAGCTCTCGAGGGGACCTGAGCTCCTACAATGAGCAGTTCTTC.

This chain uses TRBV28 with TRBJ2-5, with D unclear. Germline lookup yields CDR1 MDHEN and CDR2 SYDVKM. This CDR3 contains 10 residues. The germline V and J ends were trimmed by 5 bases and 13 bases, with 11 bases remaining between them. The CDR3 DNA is TGTGCCAGCAGTCACGGCGTCAGGTACTTC. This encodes CASSHGVRYF.

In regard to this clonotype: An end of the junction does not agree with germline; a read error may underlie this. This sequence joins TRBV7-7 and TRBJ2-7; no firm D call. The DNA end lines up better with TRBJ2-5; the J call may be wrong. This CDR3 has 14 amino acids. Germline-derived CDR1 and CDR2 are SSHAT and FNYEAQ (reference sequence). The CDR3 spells CASSLLGLKETQYF. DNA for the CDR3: TGTGCTAGCAGCTTATTAGGGTTGAAAGAGACCCAGTACTTC.

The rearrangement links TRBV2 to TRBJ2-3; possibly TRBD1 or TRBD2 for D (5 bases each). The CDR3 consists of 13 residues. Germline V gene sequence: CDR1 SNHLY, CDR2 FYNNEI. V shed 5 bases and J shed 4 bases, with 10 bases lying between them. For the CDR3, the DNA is TGTGCCAGCAGTCGGGACCAATCAGATACGCAGTATTTT. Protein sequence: CASSRDQSDTQYF.

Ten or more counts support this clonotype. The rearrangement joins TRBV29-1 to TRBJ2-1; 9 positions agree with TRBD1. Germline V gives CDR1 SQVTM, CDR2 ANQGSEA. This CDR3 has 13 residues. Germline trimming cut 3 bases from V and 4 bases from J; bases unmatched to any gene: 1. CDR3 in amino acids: CSVEGTGYNEQFF. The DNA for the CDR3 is TGCAGCGTTGAGGGGACAGGGTACAATGAGCAGTTCTTC.

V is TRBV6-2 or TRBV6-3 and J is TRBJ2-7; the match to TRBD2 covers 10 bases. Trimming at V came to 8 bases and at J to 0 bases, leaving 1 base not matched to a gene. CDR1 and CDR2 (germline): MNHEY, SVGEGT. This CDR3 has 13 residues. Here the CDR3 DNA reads TGTGCCAGCGGGACTAGCGACTCCTACGAGCAGTACTTC. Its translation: CASGTSDSYEQYF.

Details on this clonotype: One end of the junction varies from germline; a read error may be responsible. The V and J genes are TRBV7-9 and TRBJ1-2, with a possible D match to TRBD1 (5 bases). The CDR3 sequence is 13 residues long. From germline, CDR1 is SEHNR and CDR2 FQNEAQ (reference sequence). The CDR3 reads CASTVPGFDGYTF. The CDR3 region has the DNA TGTGCCAGCACCGTGCCAGGGTTTGATGGTTACACCTTC.

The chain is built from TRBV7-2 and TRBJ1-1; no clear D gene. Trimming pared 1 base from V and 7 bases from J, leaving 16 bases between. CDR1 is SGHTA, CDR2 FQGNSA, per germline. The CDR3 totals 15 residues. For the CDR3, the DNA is TGTGCCAGCAGCTTAGTGGTTGGGCCTCGGATTGAAGCTTTCTTT. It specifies CASSLVVGPRIEAFF.